This TCR beta chain was sequenced during a study of CD4 T cells in relation to SARS-CoV-2 and coronaviruses. Cryopreserved PBMCs were CD4-enriched, then split into naive and memory cells. Clones were read by immunoSEQ multiplex PCR, and TCRdb kept only the in-frame ones, dropping some. The sample shows approximately 60,000 clones, just over 90% of them seen only once. This clonotype originated in an adult with COVID-19. Sequenced sample: naive CD4+ T cells from PBMCs. Subset reported: naive CD4+ T cells isolated by negative enrichment.

CDR3 nucleotides: TGTGCCAGCAGCCTACTGCGACAGGGGCTGGGGGAAAAACTGTTTTTT. Protein product: CASSLLRQGLGEKLFF. The chain uses TRBV11-2 and TRBJ1-4, with 8 bases lining up with TRBD1. V was clipped by 5 bases and J by 8 bases; unmatched bases: 13. This CDR3 is 16 amino acids long. Germline CDR1 is SGHAT and CDR2 is FQNNGV.